This TCR beta chain was profiled in a study of shared clonotypes between healthy human individuals. Method: immunoSEQ multiplex PCR; TCRdb's copy keeps in-frame clones and lacks some. The sample shows hundreds of thousands of clones, 74% of them seen only once. Recent acute infections and vaccinations were absent in the healthy HIV-negative adult donors. V was trimmed by 8 bases and J by 2 bases, leaving 12 bases between them. The CDR3 consists of 14 residues. CDR1 and CDR2 from the germline V gene are SSHAT and FNYEAQ (reference sequence). This sequence was found in a woman aged 25 to 39 in good health. The sample was memory CD4+ T cells sorted from blood. Subset defined: CD45RA-negative fraction. The V gene is TRBV7-7, the J gene TRBJ2-2; D might be TRBD1 or TRBD2, each matching 5 bases. The CDR3 region is CASGVGANTGELFF. CDR3 DNA sequence: TGTGCCAGCGGCGTCGGGGCAAACACCGGGGAGCTGTTTTTT.